This T cell receptor beta chain is from a study of cytomegalovirus exposure and HLA in healthy donors. V shed 4 bases and J 1 base; nucleotides not matched to a gene: 7. The CDR3 runs 18 residues. Germline V gene lookup returns CDR1 SGDLS and CDR2 YYNGEE. Primers: 60 Vbeta forward and 13 Jbeta reverse. Assay used: immunoSEQ multiplex PCR; TCRdb lists only in-frame clones, some missing. The table lists around 130,000 clones, around 77% of them singletons, with around 1.2% in the top ten. Study results and limitations: The authors listed around 150 TCR beta chains as cytomegalovirus-associated.

As to this clone: The antigen is not known.

The J gene is TRBJ2-2, the V gene TRBV9, with TRBD2 identical over 13 bases. Sequenced material: PBMCs. The receptor was derived from a man in his fifties or sixties in good health and CMV-seronegative. CDR3 in DNA: TGTGCCAGCAGCTCAGGACTAGCGGGAGCGGAGAACACCGGGGAGCTGTTTTTT. Its protein is CASSSGLAGAENTGELFF.